A single T cell receptor beta chain is shown here with its context. Only in-frame clones appear in the TCRdb table, and some are missing; sequencing was by immunoSEQ multiplex PCR. The data show under 150,000 clones, around 90% seen once. Germline CDR1 is MNHEY and CDR2 is SVGAGI. Between the trimmed V and J ends, which lost 11 bases and 5 bases, there was a span of 19 bases. The CDR3 runs to 14 residues. The record originates from a study of control samples from healthy donors and cancer patients. The sample comprised blood. The sequence derives from a man aged 35-49 years in good health. The J gene is TRBJ1-5, the V gene TRBV6-5; TRBD1 is a possible D gene (6 bases). The CDR3: CAGGRGVWDQPQHF. Written as DNA, the CDR3 is TGTGCCGGAGGGAGGGGGGTATGGGATCAGCCCCAGCATTTT.